This T cell receptor beta chain was identified in a study of radiation and T cells in renal cell carcinoma. Germline assignment: CDR1 SGHTA and CDR2 FQGTGA. V lost 2 bases, J lost 5 bases, and 7 bases stayed unmatched. The CDR3 is made up of 15 amino acids. Indicated time point: blood 4 weeks post-SBRT, at nephrectomy. As to treatment: 15 Gy SBRT to primary tumor, nephrectomy 4 weeks later. Nephrectomy followed 15 Gy stereotactic body radiation by 4 weeks. Libraries were prepared by immunoSEQ multiplex PCR; TCRdb keeps only in-frame clonotypes and omits some of them. The table lists about 43,000 clones, 65% to 85% of them singletons.

The sequencing here drew on blood, taken from a patient whose treatment included radiotherapy and nephrectomy. The sequence was collected from a woman aged 70-85 years with renal cell carcinoma. The rearrangement uses TRBV7-3 and TRBJ2-5; TRBD1 matches at 8 bases. The CDR3 spells CASSLSGGFSETQYF. CDR3 DNA sequence: TGTGCCAGCAGCTTATCAGGGGGCTTTTCGGAGACCCAGTACTTC.